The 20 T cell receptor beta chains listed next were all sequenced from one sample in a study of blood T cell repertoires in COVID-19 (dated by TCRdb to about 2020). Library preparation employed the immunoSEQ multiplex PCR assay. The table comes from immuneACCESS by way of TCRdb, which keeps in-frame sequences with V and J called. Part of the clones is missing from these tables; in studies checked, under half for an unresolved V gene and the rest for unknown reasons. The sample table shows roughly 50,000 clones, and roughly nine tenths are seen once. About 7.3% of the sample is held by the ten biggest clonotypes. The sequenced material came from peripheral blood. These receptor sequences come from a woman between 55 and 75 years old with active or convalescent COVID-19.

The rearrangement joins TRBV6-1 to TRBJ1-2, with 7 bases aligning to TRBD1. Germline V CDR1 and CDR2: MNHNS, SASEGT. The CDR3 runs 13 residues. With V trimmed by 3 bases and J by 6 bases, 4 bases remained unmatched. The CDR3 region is CASSDPGGDGYTF. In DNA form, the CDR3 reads TGTGCCAGCAGTGACCCAGGGGGAGATGGCTACACCTTC.

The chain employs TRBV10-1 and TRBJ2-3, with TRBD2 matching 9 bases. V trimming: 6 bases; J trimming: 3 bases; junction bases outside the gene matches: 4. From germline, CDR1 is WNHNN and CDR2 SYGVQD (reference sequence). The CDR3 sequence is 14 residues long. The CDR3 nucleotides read TGCGCCAGCAGCAAGCGGGGGGAAACAGATACGCAGTATTTT. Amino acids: CASSKRGETDTQYF.

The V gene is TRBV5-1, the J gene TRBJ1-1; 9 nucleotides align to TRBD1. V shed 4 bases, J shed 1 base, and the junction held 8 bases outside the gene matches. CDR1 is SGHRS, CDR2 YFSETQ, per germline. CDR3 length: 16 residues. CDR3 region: CASSPRTGGPNTEAFF. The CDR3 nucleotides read TGCGCCAGCAGCCCCCGTACAGGGGGCCCGAACACTGAAGCTTTCTTT.

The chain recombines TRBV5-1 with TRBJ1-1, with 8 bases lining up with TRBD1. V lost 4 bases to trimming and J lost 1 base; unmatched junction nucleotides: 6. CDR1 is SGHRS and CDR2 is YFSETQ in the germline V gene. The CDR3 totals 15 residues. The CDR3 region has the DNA TGCGCCAGCAGCCTTCAGGGGGCGCAGAACACTGAAGCTTTCTTT. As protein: CASSLQGAQNTEAFF.

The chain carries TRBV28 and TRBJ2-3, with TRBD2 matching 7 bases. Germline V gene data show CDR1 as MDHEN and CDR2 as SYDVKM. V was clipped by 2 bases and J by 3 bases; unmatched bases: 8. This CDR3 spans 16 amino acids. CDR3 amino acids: CASSLDQGLETDTQYF. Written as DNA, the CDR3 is TGTGCCAGCAGTTTAGATCAAGGACTAGAGACAGATACGCAGTATTTT.

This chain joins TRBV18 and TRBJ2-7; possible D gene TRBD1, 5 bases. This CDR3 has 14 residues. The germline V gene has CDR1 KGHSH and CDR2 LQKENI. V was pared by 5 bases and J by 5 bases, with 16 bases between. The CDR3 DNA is TGTGCCAGCTCAATGTCAGGGTTTCGTGACGAGCAGTACTTC. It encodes CASSMSGFRDEQYF.

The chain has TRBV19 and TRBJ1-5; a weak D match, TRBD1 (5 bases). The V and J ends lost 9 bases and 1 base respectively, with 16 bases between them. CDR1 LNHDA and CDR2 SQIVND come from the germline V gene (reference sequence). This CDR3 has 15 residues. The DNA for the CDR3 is TGTGCCAGCCGGGGGAGTAGGGACAGCAATCAGCCCCAGCATTTT. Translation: CASRGSRDSNQPQHF.

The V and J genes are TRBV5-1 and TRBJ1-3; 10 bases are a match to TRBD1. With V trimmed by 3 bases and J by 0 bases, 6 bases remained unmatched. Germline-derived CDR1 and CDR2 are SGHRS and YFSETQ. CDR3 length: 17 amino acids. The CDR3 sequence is CASSSGTGAISGNTIYF. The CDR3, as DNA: TGCGCCAGCAGCTCCGGGACAGGGGCTATCTCTGGAAACACCATATATTTT.

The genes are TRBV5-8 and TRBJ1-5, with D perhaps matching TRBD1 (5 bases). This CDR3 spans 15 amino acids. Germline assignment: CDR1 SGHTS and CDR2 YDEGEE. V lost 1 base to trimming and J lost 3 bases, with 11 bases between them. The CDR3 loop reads CASSLSRQLNQPQHF. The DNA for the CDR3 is TGTGCCAGCAGCTTGTCCCGACAGCTCAATCAGCCCCAGCATTTT. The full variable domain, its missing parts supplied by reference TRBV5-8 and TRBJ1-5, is EAGVTQSPTHLIKTRGQQATLRCSPISGHTSVYWYQQALGLGLQFLLWYDEGEERNRGNFPPRFSGRQFPNYSSELNVNALELEDSALYLCASSLSRQLNQPQHFGDGTRLSIL.

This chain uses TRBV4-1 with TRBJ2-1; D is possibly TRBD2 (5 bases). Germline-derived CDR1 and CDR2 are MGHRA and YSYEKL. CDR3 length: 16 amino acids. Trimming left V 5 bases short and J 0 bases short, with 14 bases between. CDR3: CASSYTSGGSYNEQFF. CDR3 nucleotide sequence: TGCGCCAGCAGCTACACCAGCGGAGGCTCCTACAATGAGCAGTTCTTC.

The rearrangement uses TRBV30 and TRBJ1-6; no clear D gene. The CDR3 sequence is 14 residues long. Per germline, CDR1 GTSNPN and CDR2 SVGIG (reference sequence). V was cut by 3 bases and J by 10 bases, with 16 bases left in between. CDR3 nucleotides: TGTGCCTGGAGCGCAGGTTTCAGCAACTCACCCCTCCACTTT. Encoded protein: CAWSAGFSNSPLHF.

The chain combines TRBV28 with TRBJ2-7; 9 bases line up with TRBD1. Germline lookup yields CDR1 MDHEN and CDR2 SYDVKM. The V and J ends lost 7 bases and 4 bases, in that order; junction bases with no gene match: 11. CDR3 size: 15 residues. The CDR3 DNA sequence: TGTGCCAGCACCCCCTCCGGGACAGGGTCTTACGAGCAGTACTTC. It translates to CASTPSGTGSYEQYF.

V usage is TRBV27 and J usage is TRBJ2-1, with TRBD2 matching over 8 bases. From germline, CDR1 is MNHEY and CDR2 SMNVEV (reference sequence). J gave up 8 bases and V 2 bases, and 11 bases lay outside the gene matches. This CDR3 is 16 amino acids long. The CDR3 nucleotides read TGTGCCAGCAGTTTAAGTCAGAGCGGGGGCAGGGATGAGCAGTTCTTC. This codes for CASSLSQSGGRDEQFF.

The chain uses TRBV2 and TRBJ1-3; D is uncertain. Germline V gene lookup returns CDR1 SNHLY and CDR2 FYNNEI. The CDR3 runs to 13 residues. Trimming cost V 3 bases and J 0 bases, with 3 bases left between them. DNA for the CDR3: TGTGCCAGCAGTGAGTACTCTGGAAACACCATATATTTT. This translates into CASSEYSGNTIYF.

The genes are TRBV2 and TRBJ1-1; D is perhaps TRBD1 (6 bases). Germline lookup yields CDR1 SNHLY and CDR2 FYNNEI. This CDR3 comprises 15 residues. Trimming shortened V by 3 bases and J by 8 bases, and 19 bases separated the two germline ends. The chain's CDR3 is CASSESPDRVTEAFF. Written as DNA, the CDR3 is TGTGCCAGCAGTGAGAGTCCGGACAGAGTTACCGAAGCTTTCTTT.

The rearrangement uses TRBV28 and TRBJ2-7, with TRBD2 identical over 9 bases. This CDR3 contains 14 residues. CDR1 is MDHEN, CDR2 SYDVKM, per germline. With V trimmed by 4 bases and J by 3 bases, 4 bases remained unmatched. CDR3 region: CASSSSGNSYEQYF. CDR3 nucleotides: TGTGCCAGCAGTTCTAGCGGGAACAGCTACGAGCAGTACTTC. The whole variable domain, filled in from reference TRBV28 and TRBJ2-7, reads DVKVTQSSRYLVKRTGEKVFLECVQDMDHENMFWYRQDPGLGLRLIYFSYDVKMKEKGDIPEGYSVSREKKERFSLILESASTNQTSMYLCASSSSGNSYEQYFGPGTRLTVT.

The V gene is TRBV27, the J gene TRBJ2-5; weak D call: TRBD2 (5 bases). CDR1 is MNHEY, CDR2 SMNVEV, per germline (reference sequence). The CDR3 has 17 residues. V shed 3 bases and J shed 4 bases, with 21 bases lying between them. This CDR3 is CASSFGVPGSQTETQYF. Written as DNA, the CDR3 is TGTGCCAGCAGTTTTGGGGTACCGGGATCCCAGACAGAGACCCAGTACTTC.

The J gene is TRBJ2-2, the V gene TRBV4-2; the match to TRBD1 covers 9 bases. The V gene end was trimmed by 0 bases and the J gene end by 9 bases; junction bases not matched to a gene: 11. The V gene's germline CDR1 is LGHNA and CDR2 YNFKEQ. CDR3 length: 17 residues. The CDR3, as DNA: TGTGCCAGCAGCCAAGATGGGGCGGGACAGGGATACCGGGAGCTGTTTTTT. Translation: CASSQDGAGQGYRELFF.

CDR3 coding DNA: TGTGCCAGCAGTAGGACAGGGAACACCGGGGAGCTGTTTTTT. This sequence encodes CASSRTGNTGELFF. The J gene is TRBJ2-2, the V gene TRBV28, with 7 positions matching TRBD1. CDR3 length equals 14 residues. Germline lookup yields CDR1 MDHEN and CDR2 SYDVKM. The V segment lost 5 bases and the J segment 1 base; nucleotides outside the gene matches: 1.

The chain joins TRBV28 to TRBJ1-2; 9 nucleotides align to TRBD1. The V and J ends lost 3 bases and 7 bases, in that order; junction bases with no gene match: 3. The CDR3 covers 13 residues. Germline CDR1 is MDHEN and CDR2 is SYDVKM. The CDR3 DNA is TGTGCCAGCAGTTTGACAGGGGGGATTGGCTACACCTTC. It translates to CASSLTGGIGYTF.